This T cell receptor beta chain appears in the sequencing data of a study of shared clonotypes between healthy human individuals. Whole-study context: CD4 naive cells filled three plates per donor, CD4 memory three, CD8 naive two and CD8 memory one.

Donation came from healthy HIV-negative adults that had no recent acute infections or vaccinations. Study-level points and caveats: Only blood samples were collected, and tissue repertoires likely differ.

Sorted-subset replicate PCR reactions were performed with 200 ng DNA, corresponding to about 30,000 T cell genomes. Sequencing was performed with immunoSEQ multiplex PCR; in TCRdb, only in-frame clones are kept and a portion is missing. The sample includes approximately 1.5 million clones, 97% to 99% seen only once; the top ten take over 0.3%. As to this clone: Its antigen is unknown. Within the sample, other DNA sequences also encode this same CDR3.

Trimming removed 6 bases from V and 4 bases from J; junction bases left unmatched: 3. The CDR3 runs 13 residues. Germline assignment: CDR1 SNHLY and CDR2 FYNNEI. The V gene is TRBV2, the J gene TRBJ1-1, with TRBD1 identical over 9 bases. The sequence was obtained from a man younger than 40 in good health. Specimen: naive CD4+ T cells sorted from blood. Subset described: CD45RA+ positively selected. The CDR3 bases are TGTGCCAGCAGGGGACAGGGAGGCACTGAAGCTTTCTTT. The encoded protein is CASRGQGGTEAFF. Filled out from reference TRBV2 and TRBJ1-1, the complete variable domain reads EPEVTQTPSHQVTQMGQEVILRCVPISNHLYFYWYRQILGQKVEFLVSFYNNEISEKSEIFDDQFSVERPDGSNFTLKIRSTKLEDSAMYFCASRGQGGTEAFFGQGTRLTVV.